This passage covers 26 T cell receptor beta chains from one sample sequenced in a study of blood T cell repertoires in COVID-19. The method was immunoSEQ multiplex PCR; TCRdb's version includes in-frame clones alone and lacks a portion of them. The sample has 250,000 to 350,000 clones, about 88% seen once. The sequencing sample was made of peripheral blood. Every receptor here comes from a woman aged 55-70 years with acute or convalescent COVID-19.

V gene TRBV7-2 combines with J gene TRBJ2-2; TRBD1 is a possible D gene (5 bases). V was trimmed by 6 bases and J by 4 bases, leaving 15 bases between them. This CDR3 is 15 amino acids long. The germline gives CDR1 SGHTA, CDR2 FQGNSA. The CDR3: CASSLRGTLTGELFF. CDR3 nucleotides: TGTGCCAGCAGTCTTAGGGGCACCCTCACCGGGGAGCTGTTTTTT.

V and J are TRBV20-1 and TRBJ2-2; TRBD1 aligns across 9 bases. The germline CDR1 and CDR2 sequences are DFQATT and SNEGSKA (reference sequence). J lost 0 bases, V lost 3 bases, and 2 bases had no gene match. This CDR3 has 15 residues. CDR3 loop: CSASGTGSNTGELFF. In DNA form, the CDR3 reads TGCAGTGCTAGTGGGACAGGGTCGAACACCGGGGAGCTGTTTTTT.

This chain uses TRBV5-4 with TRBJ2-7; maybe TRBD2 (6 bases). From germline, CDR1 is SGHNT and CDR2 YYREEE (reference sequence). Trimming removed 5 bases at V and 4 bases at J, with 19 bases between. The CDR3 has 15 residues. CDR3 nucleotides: TGTGCCAGCAGGAGGGACTCGTGGGCCCTATACGAGCAGTACTTC. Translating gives CASRRDSWALYEQYF.

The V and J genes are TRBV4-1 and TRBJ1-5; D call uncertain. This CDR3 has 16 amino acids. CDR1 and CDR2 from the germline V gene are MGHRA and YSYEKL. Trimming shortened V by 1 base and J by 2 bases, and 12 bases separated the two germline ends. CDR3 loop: CASSQGSGSGNQPQHF. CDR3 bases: TGCGCCAGCAGCCAAGGCTCGGGGTCGGGCAATCAGCCCCAGCATTTT.

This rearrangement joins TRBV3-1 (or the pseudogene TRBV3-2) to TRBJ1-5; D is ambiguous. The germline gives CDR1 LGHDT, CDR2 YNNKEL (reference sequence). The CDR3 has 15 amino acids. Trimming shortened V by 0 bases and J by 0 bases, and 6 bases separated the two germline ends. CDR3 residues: CASSQDANSNQPQHF. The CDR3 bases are TGTGCCAGCAGCCAAGATGCGAATAGCAATCAGCCCCAGCATTTT.

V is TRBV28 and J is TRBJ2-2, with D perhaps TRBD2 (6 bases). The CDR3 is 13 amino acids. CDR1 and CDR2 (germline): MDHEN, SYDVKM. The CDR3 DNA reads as TGTGAAACCTCGGGCTGGGAGGCCGGGGAGCTGTTTTTT. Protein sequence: CETSGWEAGELFF.

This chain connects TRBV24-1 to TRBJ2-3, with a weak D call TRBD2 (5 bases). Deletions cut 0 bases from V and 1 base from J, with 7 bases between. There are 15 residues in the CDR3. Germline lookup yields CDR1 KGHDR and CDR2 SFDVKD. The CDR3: CATSDLEGGTDTQYF. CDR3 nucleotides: TGTGCCACCAGTGATTTGGAGGGAGGCACAGATACGCAGTATTTT.

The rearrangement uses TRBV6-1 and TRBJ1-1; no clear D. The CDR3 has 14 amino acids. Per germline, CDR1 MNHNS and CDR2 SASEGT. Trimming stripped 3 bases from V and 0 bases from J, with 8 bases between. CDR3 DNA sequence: TGTGCCAGCAGTGAGAGCAGGCTGAACACTGAAGCTTTCTTT. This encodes CASSESRLNTEAFF.

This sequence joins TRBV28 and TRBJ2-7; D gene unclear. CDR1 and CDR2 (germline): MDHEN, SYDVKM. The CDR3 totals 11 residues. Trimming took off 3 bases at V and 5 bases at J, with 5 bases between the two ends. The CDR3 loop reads CASSFSDEQYF. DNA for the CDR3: TGTGCCAGCAGTTTCAGCGACGAGCAGTACTTC.

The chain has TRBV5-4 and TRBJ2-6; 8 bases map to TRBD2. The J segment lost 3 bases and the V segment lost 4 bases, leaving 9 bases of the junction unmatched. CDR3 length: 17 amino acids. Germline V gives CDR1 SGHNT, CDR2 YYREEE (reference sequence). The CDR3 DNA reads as TGTGCCAGCAGCGATCGGACTAGCTTCGGTGGGGCCAACGTCCTGACTTTC. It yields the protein CASSDRTSFGGANVLTF.

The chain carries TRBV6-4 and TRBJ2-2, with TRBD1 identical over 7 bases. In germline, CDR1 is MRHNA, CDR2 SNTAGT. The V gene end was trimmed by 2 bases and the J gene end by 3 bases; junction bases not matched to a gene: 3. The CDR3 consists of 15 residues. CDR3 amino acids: CASSDRGPDTGELFF. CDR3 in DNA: TGTGCCAGCAGTGACAGGGGGCCGGACACCGGGGAGCTGTTTTTT.

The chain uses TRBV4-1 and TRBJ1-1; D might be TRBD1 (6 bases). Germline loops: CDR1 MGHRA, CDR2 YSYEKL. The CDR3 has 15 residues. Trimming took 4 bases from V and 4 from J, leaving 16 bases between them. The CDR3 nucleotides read TGCGCCAGCAGCCTCCGGGGGGCAGGCGGCACTGAAGCTTTCTTT. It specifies CASSLRGAGGTEAFF.

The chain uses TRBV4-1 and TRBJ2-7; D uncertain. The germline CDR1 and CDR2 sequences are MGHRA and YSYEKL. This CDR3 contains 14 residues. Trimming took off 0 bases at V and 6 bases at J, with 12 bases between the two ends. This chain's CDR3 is CASSQDQVPTEQYF. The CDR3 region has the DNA TGCGCCAGCAGCCAAGATCAGGTACCCACCGAGCAGTACTTC.

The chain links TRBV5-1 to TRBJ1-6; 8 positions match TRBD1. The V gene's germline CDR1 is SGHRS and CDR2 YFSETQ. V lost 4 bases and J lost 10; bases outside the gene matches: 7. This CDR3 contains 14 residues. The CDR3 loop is CASSGIDRGSPLHF. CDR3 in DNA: TGCGCCAGCAGCGGTATAGACAGGGGCTCACCCCTCCACTTT.

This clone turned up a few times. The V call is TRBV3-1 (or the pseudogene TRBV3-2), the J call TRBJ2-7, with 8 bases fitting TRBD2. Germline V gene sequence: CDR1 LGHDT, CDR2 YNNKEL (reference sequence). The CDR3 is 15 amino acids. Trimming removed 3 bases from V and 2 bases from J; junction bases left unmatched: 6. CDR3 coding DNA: TGTGCCAGCAGCCAGGTAGCGGGGACCACCTACGAGCAGTACTTC. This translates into CASSQVAGTTYEQYF.

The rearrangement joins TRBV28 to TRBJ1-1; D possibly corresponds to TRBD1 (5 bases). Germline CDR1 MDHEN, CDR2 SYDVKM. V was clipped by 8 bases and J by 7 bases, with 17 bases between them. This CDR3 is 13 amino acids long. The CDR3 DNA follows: TGTGCCAGCTCTAATATAGTGGGGGGTGAAGCTTTCTTT. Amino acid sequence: CASSNIVGGEAFF. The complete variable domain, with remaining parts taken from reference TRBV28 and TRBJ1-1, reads DVKVTQSSRYLVKRTGEKVFLECVQDMDHENMFWYRQDPGLGLRLIYFSYDVKMKEKGDIPEGYSVSREKKERFSLILESASTNQTSMYLCASSNIVGGEAFFGQGTRLTVV.

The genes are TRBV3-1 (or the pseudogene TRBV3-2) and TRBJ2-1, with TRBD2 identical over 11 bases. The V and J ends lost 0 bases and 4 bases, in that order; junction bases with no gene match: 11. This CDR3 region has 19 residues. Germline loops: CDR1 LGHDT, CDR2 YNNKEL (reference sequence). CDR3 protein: CASSQDRPLAGGGYNEQFF. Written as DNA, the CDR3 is TGTGCCAGCAGCCAAGATCGCCCCCTAGCGGGAGGCGGTTACAATGAGCAGTTCTTC.

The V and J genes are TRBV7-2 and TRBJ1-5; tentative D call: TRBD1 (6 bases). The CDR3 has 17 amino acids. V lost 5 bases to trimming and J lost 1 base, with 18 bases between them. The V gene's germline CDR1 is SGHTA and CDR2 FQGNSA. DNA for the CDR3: TGTGCCAGCAGCCCACGGGGAGCAGGGGAAAGCAATCAGCCCCAGCATTTT. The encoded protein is CASSPRGAGESNQPQHF.

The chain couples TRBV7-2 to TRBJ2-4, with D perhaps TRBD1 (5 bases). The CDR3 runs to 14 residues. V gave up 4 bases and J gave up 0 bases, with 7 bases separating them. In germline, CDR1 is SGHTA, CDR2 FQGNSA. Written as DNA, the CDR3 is TGTGCCAGCAGCTCCAGGGTAGCCAAAAACATTCAGTACTTC. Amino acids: CASSSRVAKNIQYF.

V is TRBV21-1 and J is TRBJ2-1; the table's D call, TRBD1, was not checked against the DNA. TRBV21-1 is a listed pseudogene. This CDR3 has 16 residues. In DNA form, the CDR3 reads TGTGCCAGCAGCTTGGGACAGGGGGGTTCCTACAATGAGCAGTTCTTC. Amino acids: CASSLGQGGSYNEQFF.

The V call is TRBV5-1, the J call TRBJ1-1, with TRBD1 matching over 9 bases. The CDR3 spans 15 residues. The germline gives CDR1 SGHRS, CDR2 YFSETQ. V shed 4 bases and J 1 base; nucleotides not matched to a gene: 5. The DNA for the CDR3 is TGCGCCAGCAGCAAGACGACAGGGGGGAACACTGAAGCTTTCTTT. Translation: CASSKTTGGNTEAFF.

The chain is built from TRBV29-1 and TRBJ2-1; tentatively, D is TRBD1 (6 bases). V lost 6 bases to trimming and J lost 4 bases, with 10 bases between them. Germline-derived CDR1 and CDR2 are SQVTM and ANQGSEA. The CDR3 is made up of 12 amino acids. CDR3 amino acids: CSVGGQYNEQFF. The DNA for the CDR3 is TGCAGCGTCGGTGGACAGTACAATGAGCAGTTCTTC.

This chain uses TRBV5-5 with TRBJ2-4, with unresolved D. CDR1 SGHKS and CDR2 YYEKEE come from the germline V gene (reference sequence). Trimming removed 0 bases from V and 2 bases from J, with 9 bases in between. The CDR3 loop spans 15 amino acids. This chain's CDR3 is CASSLAVSPKNIQYF. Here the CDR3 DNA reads TGTGCCAGCAGCTTGGCAGTATCCCCCAAAAACATTCAGTACTTC.

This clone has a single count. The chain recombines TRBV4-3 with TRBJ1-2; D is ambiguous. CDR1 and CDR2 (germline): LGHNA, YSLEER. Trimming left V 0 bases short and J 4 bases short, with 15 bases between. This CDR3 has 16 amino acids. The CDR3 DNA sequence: TGCGCCAGCAGCCAAGAGATGAAAGGGAGCCTCTATGGCTACACCTTC. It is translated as CASSQEMKGSLYGYTF.

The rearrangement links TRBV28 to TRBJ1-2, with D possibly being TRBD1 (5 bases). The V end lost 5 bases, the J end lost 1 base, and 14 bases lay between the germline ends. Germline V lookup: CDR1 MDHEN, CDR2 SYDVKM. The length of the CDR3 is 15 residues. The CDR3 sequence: CASSPFRGNNYGYTF. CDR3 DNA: TGTGCCAGCAGTCCGTTCCGGGGGAATAACTATGGCTACACCTTC.

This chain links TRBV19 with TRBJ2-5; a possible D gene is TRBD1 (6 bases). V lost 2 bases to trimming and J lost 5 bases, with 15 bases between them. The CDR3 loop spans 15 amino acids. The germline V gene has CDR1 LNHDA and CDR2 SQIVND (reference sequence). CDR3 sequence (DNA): TGTGCCAGTAGTATATGGGGGACACCGGGTGAGACCCAGTACTTC. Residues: CASSIWGTPGETQYF.